The table lists the clone carrying this T cell receptor (beta chain) with a count of one. The antigen is undetermined. This sample stems from a study of PD-1 blockade in classical Hodgkin lymphoma. Study summary: Treatment was intravenous nivolumab, 3 mg/kg every 2 weeks, until progression.

Each and every patient relapsed after autologous stem cell transplantation, and patients got differing brentuximab vedotin exposure. TCRdb keeps only in-frame clones here, not all; method: immunoSEQ multiplex PCR. The table records some 13,000 clones, 75% to 95% of them present only once. Notes on the study in general: Whatever underlies the repertoire differences (possibly disease activity or prior therapy) remains undefined. It was CD4+ TCR diversity, not CD8+, that rose significantly by C4D1. Relapsed/refractory patients reportedly had lower baseline diversity than newly diagnosed patients.

Germline values: CDR1 SGHNT, CDR2 YENEEA. CDR3 length: 13 amino acids. Trimming stripped 5 bases from V and 5 bases from J, with 12 bases between. The rearrangement links TRBV11-3 to TRBJ2-5; D uncertain. The material was peripheral blood mononuclear cells (PBMCs), obtained at baseline. The receptor comes from a human donor with classical Hodgkin lymphoma. The CDR3: CASSRSARETQYF. In DNA form, the CDR3 reads TGTGCCAGCAGCCGCTCGGCTAGGGAGACCCAGTACTTC.